This passage covers 19 T cell receptor beta chains from one sample sequenced in a study of T-cell memory formation after mild COVID-19. TCRdb passed the 5' RACE reads through MiXCR, listing each CDR3 protein once. In the table there are 100,000 to 150,000 distinct CDR3 sequences, approximately 5.9% of which are singletons. The sample was PBMCs or a T cell subset sorted from them (not recorded which). The receptors shown here come from an adult woman who had mild COVID-19 (a few samples of this study predate the infection). Cell type and time point are not known.

The table lists this clonotype with many counts. The chain employs TRBV7-3 and TRBJ2-3; no clear D gene. Germline-derived CDR1 and CDR2 are SGHTA and FQGTGA. V lost 8 bases to trimming and J lost 0 bases, with 6 bases between them. The CDR3 has 12 residues. CDR3 sequence (DNA): TGTGCCAGCGCTTCTAGCACAGATACGCAGTATTTT. As protein: CASASSTDTQYF.

This sequence joins TRBV29-1 and TRBJ2-6, with 7 bases fitting TRBD1. Germline V gene data show CDR1 as SQVTM and CDR2 as ANQGSEA. This CDR3 contains 14 residues. V lost 7 bases, J lost 2 bases, and 5 bases stayed unmatched. CDR3 sequence: CSAFTGAGANVLTF. The DNA for the CDR3 is TGCAGCGCCTTTACAGGGGCTGGGGCCAACGTCCTGACTTTC.

This clonotype appeared a few times. The chain combines TRBV15 with TRBJ2-7; TRBD1 agrees at 9 bases. Germline V CDR1 and CDR2: LNHNV, YYDKDF (reference sequence). This CDR3 is built from 13 residues. The ends lost 9 bases at V and 5 bases at J; junction bases unmatched: 8. In nucleotides, the CDR3 is TGTGCCACGAACCGGGACAGGGTTAACGAGCAGTACTTC. It encodes CATNRDRVNEQYF.

The CDR3 DNA is TGCACCGTGGAGGTGGGGAATGAGCAGTTCTTC. Its protein is CTVEVGNEQFF. V usage is TRBV20-1 and J usage is TRBJ2-1; TRBD2 is a possible D gene (5 bases). Germline V gene sequence: CDR1 DFQATT, CDR2 SNEGSKA (reference sequence). The CDR3 extends over 11 amino acids.

This clonotype was observed many times. The chain uses TRBV5-1 and TRBJ2-5, with D unresolved. Germline V gene data show CDR1 as SGHRS and CDR2 as YFSETQ. The CDR3 has 15 amino acids. Trimming shortened V by 1 base and J by 1 base, and 11 bases separated the two germline ends. The CDR3 DNA reads as TGCGCCAGCAGCTTGTATAGGCGCGGCCAAGAGACCCAGTACTTC. Protein sequence: CASSLYRRGQETQYF.

A remark on this clonotype: The DNA is omitted, as the CDR3 cannot be located on it reliably, and the CDR3 follows TCRdb's listing. The V call is TRBV6-2 or TRBV6-3, the J call TRBJ2-7; TRBD1 is the table's D call and was not checked against the DNA. Germline V lookup: CDR1 MNHEY, CDR2 SVGEGT. The CDR3 spans 12 amino acids, including both terminal residues. The CDR3 protein is CASSFGTGSMYF.

The chain joins TRBV12-3 or TRBV12-4 to TRBJ1-2, with unresolved D. This CDR3 comprises 14 residues. The V gene lost 6 bases and the J gene lost 4 bases, with 15 bases spanning the gap. The CDR3 loop reads CASSPTQPPYGYTF. The CDR3 DNA reads TGTGCCAGCAGCCCTACCCAGCCACCCTATGGCTACACCTTC.

V gene TRBV6-2 or TRBV6-3 combines with J gene TRBJ1-1, with 10 bases identical to TRBD1. The CDR3 has 17 residues. Trimming cost V 3 bases and J 4 bases; bases outside gene matches: 11. Germline values: CDR1 MNHEY, CDR2 SVGEGT. The CDR3 DNA reads TGTGCCAGCAGTTATTCCCGGGACAGGGGAACGGGCACTGAAGCTTTCTTT. Translating it yields CASSYSRDRGTGTEAFF.

There are a few counts of this clonotype. The V and J genes are TRBV12-3 or TRBV12-4 and TRBJ2-3; 7 bases agree with TRBD2. J lost 6 bases, V lost 6 bases, and 3 bases had no gene match. The CDR3 consists of 12 residues. This CDR3 is CASRGSGDTQYF. CDR3 DNA sequence: TGTGCCAGCAGGGGTAGCGGGGATACGCAGTATTTT.

A few counts support this clonotype. The gene calls are TRBV12-3 or TRBV12-4 and TRBJ2-3; 8 bases are a match to TRBD1. The V and J ends lost 6 bases and 4 bases, in that order; junction bases with no gene match: 6. There are 14 residues in the CDR3. The CDR3 is CASSPGQGADTQYF. CDR3 nucleotides: TGTGCCAGCAGCCCCGGACAGGGTGCAGATACGCAGTATTTT.

This clonotype has more than one count but fewer than ten. The germline gene is not matched at one end of the junction; a read error may be the cause. The V and J genes are TRBV7-2 and TRBJ2-7, with D perhaps being TRBD1 or TRBD2 (5 bases each). Germline-derived CDR1 and CDR2 are SGHTA and FQGNSA. The CDR3 extends over 16 amino acids. CDR3 region: CASTLGASGSSYEQYF. CDR3 nucleotide sequence: TGTGCCAGCACCTTAGGGGCCTCGGGGAGCTCCTACGAGCAGTACTTC.

The V call is TRBV19, the J call TRBJ1-1; 7 bases map to TRBD1. Trimming cost V 6 bases and J 7 bases; bases outside gene matches: 8. This CDR3 contains 13 residues. The germline V gene has CDR1 LNHDA and CDR2 SQIVND (reference sequence). The CDR3 protein is CASRQGTMGEAFF. The DNA of the CDR3 is TGTGCCAGTAGACAGGGGACAATGGGTGAAGCTTTCTTT.

V is TRBV20-1 and J is TRBJ2-2; D perhaps matches TRBD2 (5 bases). CDR3 length equals 15 residues. Germline V gene data show CDR1 as DFQATT and CDR2 as SNEGSKA (reference sequence). V was shortened by 3 bases and J by 0 bases, with 11 bases between the two germline ends. DNA for the CDR3: TGCAGTGCTAGCGTGCCCGGGGCGAACACCGGGGAGCTGTTTTTT. Protein sequence: CSASVPGANTGELFF.

CDR3 bases: TGTGCCACCAGTGATCCCTCGGTAAGGGGTGATGAGACCCAGTACTTC. The encoded protein is CATSDPSVRGDETQYF. J is TRBJ2-5 and V is TRBV24-1; D might be TRBD1 (5 bases). The V end lost 3 bases, the J end lost 5 bases, and 18 bases lay between the germline ends. The length of the CDR3 is 16 residues. The V gene's germline CDR1 is KGHDR and CDR2 SFDVKD.

On this clonotype itself: Possible read error: a much larger clone is one base away. The chain is built from TRBV10-3 and TRBJ2-5; D gene unclear. CDR1 and CDR2 (germline): ENHRY, SYGVKD. The CDR3 is made up of 13 amino acids. The V end lost 10 bases, the J end lost 5 bases, and 17 bases lay between the germline ends. CDR3 region: CATHGFTGETQYF. CDR3 nucleotide sequence: TGTGCCACCCACGGGTTCACGGGCGAGACCCAGTACTTC.

At least ten counts were recorded for this clonotype. The chain combines TRBV2 with TRBJ2-1; 9 bases fit TRBD2. Germline V gene lookup returns CDR1 SNHLY and CDR2 FYNNEI. This CDR3 is 14 amino acids long. J gave up 8 bases and V 0 bases, and 2 bases lay outside the gene matches. Here the CDR3 DNA reads TGTGCCAGCAGTGAAGCGGGGACTAGCTATGAGCAGTTCTTC. It yields the protein CASSEAGTSYEQFF.

This clonotype was seen a few times. The chain links TRBV12-3 or TRBV12-4 to TRBJ1-1, with D uncertain. This CDR3 comprises 15 residues. The ends were cut back, 7 bases at V and 4 bases at J, with 19 bases in the middle. In DNA form, the CDR3 reads TGTGCCAGCAACCCAACGGGGTCAATGGGCACTGAAGCTTTCTTT. Translation gives CASNPTGSMGTEAFF.

In this sample, this clonotype turned up a few times. V is TRBV19 and J is TRBJ2-5; no definite D call. The CDR3 is 13 amino acids. Germline V gene data show CDR1 as LNHDA and CDR2 as SQIVND (reference sequence). The ends were cut back, 3 bases at V and 1 base at J, with 6 bases in the middle. The CDR3 region has the DNA TGTGCCAGTAGTATTGGCAGCCAAGAGACCCAGTACTTC. This codes for CASSIGSQETQYF.

This clonotype occurred many times. The CDR3 DNA is TGCAGCGTTTCTGACACCAACGAGCAGTACTTC. As protein: CSVSDTNEQYF. This chain joins TRBV29-1 and TRBJ2-7; no clear D. Germline CDR1 and CDR2: SQVTM and ANQGSEA. The CDR3 consists of 11 residues. Trimming cost V 5 bases and J 5 bases, with 10 bases left between them.